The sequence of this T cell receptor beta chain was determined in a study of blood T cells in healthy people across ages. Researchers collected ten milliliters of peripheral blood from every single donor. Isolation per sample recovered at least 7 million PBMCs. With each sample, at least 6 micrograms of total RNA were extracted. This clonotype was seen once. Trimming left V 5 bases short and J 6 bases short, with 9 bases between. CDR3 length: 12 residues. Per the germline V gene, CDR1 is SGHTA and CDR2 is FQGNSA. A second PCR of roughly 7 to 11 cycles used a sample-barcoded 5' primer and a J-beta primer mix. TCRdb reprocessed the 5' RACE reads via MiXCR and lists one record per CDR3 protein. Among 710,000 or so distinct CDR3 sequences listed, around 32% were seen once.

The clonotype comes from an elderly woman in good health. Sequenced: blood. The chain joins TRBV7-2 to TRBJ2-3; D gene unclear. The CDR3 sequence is CASSPSPDTQYF. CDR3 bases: TGTGCCAGCAGCCCCAGCCCGGATACGCAGTATTTT. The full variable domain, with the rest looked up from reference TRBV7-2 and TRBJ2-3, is GAGVSQSPSNKVTEKGKDVELRCDPISGHTALYWYRQSLGQGLEFLIYFQGNSAPDKSGLPSDRFSAERTGGSVSTLTIQRTQQEDSAVYLCASSPSPDTQYFGPGTRLTVL.